Shown below are 30 T cell receptor beta chains from a single sample sequenced in a study of T cell repertoires in cytomegalovirus infection. Their cognate antigens are unknown. TCRdb redid the calling of the reads with MiXCR, one entry per CDR3 protein. The sample has 95,000 to 120,000 distinct CDR3 sequences; around 30% are singletons. Sequenced material: CD8+ T cells from cultured PBMCs, taken from culture after CMV antigen stimulation. These receptors were obtained from a human donor in good health (CMV status not recorded). Some clones in this sample may be carry-over from other donors' samples.

The CDR3 sequence: CASSAPPLTGSYEQYF. CDR3 nucleotide sequence: TGTGCCAGCAGCGCCCCTCCATTGACAGGATCCTACGAGCAGTACTTC. The V call is TRBV7-8, the J call TRBJ2-7, with a possible D match to TRBD1 (6 bases). V was trimmed by 5 bases and J by 1 base, leaving 18 bases between them. The V gene's germline CDR1 is SGHVS and CDR2 FQNEAQ. The CDR3 totals 16 residues.

This clonotype was recorded at least ten times. The gene calls are TRBV7-9 and TRBJ1-1, with D hard to call. Trimming pared 7 bases from V and 1 base from J, leaving 16 bases between. The CDR3 has 15 residues. The germline gives CDR1 SEHNR, CDR2 FQNEAQ (reference sequence). In nucleotides, the CDR3 is TGTGCCAGCATGAAAGAGGTGACGTGGAACACTGAAGCTTTCTTT. Translating gives CASMKEVTWNTEAFF.

This clonotype was counted between two and nine times. The rearrangement joins TRBV19 to TRBJ2-1, with 8 positions matching TRBD2. V gave up 5 bases and J gave up 3 bases; unmatched junction bases: 12. The germline V gene encodes CDR1 LNHDA and CDR2 SQIVND (reference sequence). This CDR3 spans 17 amino acids. CDR3: CASSPHRGGDLYNEQFF. As DNA, the CDR3 is TGTGCCAGTAGTCCCCATCGGGGGGGGGACCTCTACAATGAGCAGTTCTTC.

The chain uses TRBV9 and TRBJ2-5; 10 bases line up with TRBD2. Trimming at V came to 3 bases and at J to 2 bases, leaving 7 bases not matched to a gene. Germline loops: CDR1 SGDLS, CDR2 YYNGEE. CDR3 length: 16 amino acids. The CDR3 nucleotides read TGTGCCAGCAGCGAGGGACTAGCGCAATCTCAAGAGACCCAGTACTTC. Translated: CASSEGLAQSQETQYF.

The rearrangement links TRBV3-1 to TRBJ2-1, with D perhaps TRBD1 or TRBD2 (6 bases each). From germline, CDR1 is LGHDT and CDR2 YNNKEL (reference sequence). CDR3 length: 15 residues. Trimming left V 8 bases short and J 7 bases short, with 21 bases between. CDR3: CASRPRGAGMNEQFF. The CDR3, as DNA: TGTGCCAGCCGCCCTAGGGGGGCCGGTATGAATGAGCAGTTCTTC.

This clonotype is deemed medium-sized. The chain uses TRBV7-9 and TRBJ2-1; TRBD1 is a possible D gene (6 bases). Germline CDR1 and CDR2: SEHNR and FQNEAQ (reference sequence). Trimming pared 3 bases from V and 5 bases from J, leaving 17 bases between. The CDR3 sequence is 16 residues long. CDR3 sequence reads: CASSFFSPPGDNEQFF. The CDR3 coding sequence is TGTGCCAGCAGCTTTTTTAGCCCCCCAGGGGACAATGAGCAGTTCTTC.

As concerns this clonotype: A much bigger clone sits one base away, suggesting this may be a read error. The chain recombines TRBV4-3 with TRBJ2-3; D not resolved. CDR3 length: 16 amino acids. V lost 6 bases and J 2 bases, leaving 18 bases between the germline ends. CDR1 is LGHNA and CDR2 is YSLEER in the germline V gene. CDR3 loop: CASSPRNLEYTDTQYF. CDR3 DNA sequence: TGCGCCAGCAGTCCAAGGAATCTGGAATACACAGATACGCAGTATTTT.

This clonotype turned up a few times. V gene TRBV28 combines with J gene TRBJ2-7; D gene uncertain. Trimming pared 1 base from V and 4 bases from J, leaving 14 bases between. CDR1 and CDR2 from the germline V gene are MDHEN and SYDVKM. This CDR3 is 15 amino acids long. CDR3 nucleotides: TGTGCCAGCAGTTTATTAGTAAGGACGACATACGAGCAGTACTTC. Translation gives CASSLLVRTTYEQYF.

The J gene is TRBJ2-3, the V gene TRBV4-3; 9 nucleotides align to TRBD1. J was trimmed by 2 bases and V by 4 bases; bases with no gene match: 10. The CDR3 covers 17 residues. In germline, CDR1 is LGHNA, CDR2 YSLEER. The CDR3 spells CASSLYRDRDLTDTQYF. The CDR3 DNA reads TGCGCCAGCAGCCTCTACCGGGACAGGGACCTCACAGATACGCAGTATTTT.

The chain recombines TRBV15 with TRBJ2-2; D is possibly TRBD1 (6 bases). Trimming stripped 0 bases from V and 5 bases from J, with 7 bases between. Germline V gene lookup returns CDR1 LNHNV and CDR2 YYDKDF (reference sequence). This CDR3 has 14 amino acids. The DNA for the CDR3 is TGTGCCACCAGCAGAGAACAGGGTACCGGGGAGCTGTTTTTT. Encoded protein: CATSREQGTGELFF.

This clonotype has a handful of counts. This chain uses TRBV6-1 with TRBJ2-3, with 7 bases that match TRBD1. Germline assignment: CDR1 MNHNS and CDR2 SASEGT. V lost 2 bases to trimming and J lost 2 bases; unmatched junction nucleotides: 4. The CDR3 has 15 residues. CDR3 bases: TGTGCCAGCAGTGAACTGACAGGGTCCACAGATACGCAGTATTTT. Its protein product is CASSELTGSTDTQYF.

The genes are TRBV9 and TRBJ2-3, with 7 nucleotides matching TRBD1. Germline CDR1 and CDR2: SGDLS and YYNGEE. V lost 4 bases, J lost 4 bases, and 6 bases stayed unmatched. This CDR3 spans 14 amino acids. The CDR3, as DNA: TGTGCCAGCAGCTCGGGACAGACCCCAGATACGCAGTATTTT. This codes for CASSSGQTPDTQYF.

Turning to this clonotype: The junction and the germline gene differ at one end; a read error may be behind it. The V gene is TRBV7-9, the J gene TRBJ2-3, with 13 bases aligning to TRBD2. The CDR3 spans 19 residues. Germline loops: CDR1 SEHNR, CDR2 FQNEAQ (reference sequence). The CDR3 reads CASSSWTSGGNDSTYTQYF. DNA of the CDR3: TGTGCCAGCAGCTCCTGGACTAGCGGGGGCAATGACTCCACATATACGCAGTATTTT. Full variable domain (remainder filled in from reference TRBV7-9 and TRBJ2-3): DTGVSQNPRHKITKRGQNVTFRCDPISEHNRLYWYRQTLGQGPEFLTYFQNEAQLEKSRLLSDRFSAERPKGSFSTLEIQRTEQGDSAMYLCASSSWTSGGNDSTYTQYFGPGTRLTVL.

In its sample, this clonotype was seen a few times. The V gene is TRBV12-3 or TRBV12-4, the J gene TRBJ1-5; unclear D gene. Trimming shortened V by 5 bases and J by 2 bases, and 13 bases separated the two germline ends. The CDR3 is 15 amino acids. This CDR3 is CASSPITEGNQPQHF. CDR3 bases: TGTGCCAGCAGTCCCATCACTGAGGGCAATCAGCCCCAGCATTTT.

The chain employs TRBV4-1 and TRBJ2-2; no reliable D call. This CDR3 region has 16 residues. The V end lost 0 bases, the J end lost 1 base, and 9 bases lay between the germline ends. Germline V CDR1 and CDR2: MGHRA, YSYEKL. The CDR3 reads CASSQDVRRNTGELFF. DNA for the CDR3: TGCGCCAGCAGCCAAGATGTCAGGAGGAACACCGGGGAGCTGTTTTTT.

V usage is TRBV27 and J usage is TRBJ1-2; D is uncertain. Between the trimmed V and J ends, which lost 2 bases and 6 bases, there was a span of 10 bases. The CDR3 is 13 residues long. Germline V CDR1 and CDR2: MNHEY, SMNVEV (reference sequence). The CDR3: CASSLVPLDGYTF. CDR3 in DNA: TGTGCCAGCAGTTTAGTGCCCCTGGATGGCTACACCTTC.

The sample holds many counts of this clonotype. The chain links TRBV7-9 to TRBJ1-2; 9 nucleotides match TRBD1. The CDR3 runs to 17 residues. CDR1 and CDR2 from the germline V gene are SEHNR and FQNEAQ (reference sequence). V lost 5 bases and J lost 1; bases outside the gene matches: 11. The CDR3, as DNA: TGTGCCAGCAGCCAACCGGGACAGGGTGGCGTTAACTATGGCTACACCTTC. Its translation is CASSQPGQGGVNYGYTF.

This clonotype was observed many times. The chain is built from TRBV2 and TRBJ2-1, with TRBD1 matching over 7 bases. This CDR3 region has 16 residues. V shed 2 bases and J 6 bases; nucleotides not matched to a gene: 10. Germline-derived CDR1 and CDR2 are SNHLY and FYNNEI. This CDR3 is CASSEKRQGVGNEQFF. CDR3 DNA sequence: TGTGCCAGCAGTGAAAAACGACAGGGTGTAGGCAATGAGCAGTTCTTC.

This clonotype was counted a few times. The chain recombines TRBV12-3 or TRBV12-4 with TRBJ1-5; D not certain. With 11 bases removed from V and 3 bases from J, the gap between germline ends came to 17 bases. This CDR3 comprises 14 residues. CDR3 residues: CASSAEGDNQPQHF. The CDR3 DNA sequence: TGTGCCTCATCGGCGGAGGGAGACAATCAGCCCCAGCATTTT.

This clonotype was seen repeatedly, ten times or more. This chain joins TRBV7-2 and TRBJ2-7, with 11 bases fitting TRBD2. Germline lookup yields CDR1 SGHTA and CDR2 FQGNSA. This CDR3 is built from 17 residues. V lost 5 bases to trimming and J lost 1 base; unmatched junction nucleotides: 10. CDR3 nucleotide sequence: TGTGCCAGCAGCAAAAATACACTAGCGGGGGTATCCTACGAGCAGTACTTC. This translates into CASSKNTLAGVSYEQYF.

The chain uses TRBV6-5 and TRBJ1-6; 12 bases are shared with TRBD1. Germline-derived CDR1 and CDR2 are MNHEY and SVGAGI. The CDR3 extends over 16 amino acids. V was clipped by 6 bases and J by 13 bases; unmatched bases: 13. CDR3 coding DNA: TGTGCCAGCAGCCACCCGTGGGACAGGGGGCTTTCTCCCCTCCACTTT. It is translated as CASSHPWDRGLSPLHF.

The chain employs TRBV6-5 and TRBJ2-7, with 7 nucleotides matching TRBD1. The CDR3 runs to 14 residues. J lost 7 bases, V lost 2 bases, and 8 bases had no gene match. CDR1 and CDR2 from the germline V gene are MNHEY and SVGAGI. CDR3 region: CASSYTTGLGEQYF. The CDR3 bases are TGTGCCAGCAGTTACACGACAGGGCTGGGGGAGCAGTACTTC.

The gene calls are TRBV7-9 and TRBJ2-1; 9 bases are a match to TRBD2. The germline V gene encodes CDR1 SEHNR and CDR2 FQNEAQ (reference sequence). This CDR3 contains 18 residues. V shed 1 base and J 3 bases; nucleotides not matched to a gene: 10. This CDR3 reads CASSLDLLRGGIYNEQFF. The CDR3 DNA follows: TGTGCCAGCAGCTTAGACCTCTTGCGGGGGGGTATCTACAATGAGCAGTTCTTC.

This sequence joins TRBV20-1 and TRBJ1-2, with 9 bases that match TRBD1. The CDR3 runs to 16 residues. From germline, CDR1 is DFQATT and CDR2 SNEGSKA (reference sequence). V was pared by 0 bases and J by 4 bases, with 9 bases of the junction left unmatched. The CDR3 protein is CSARDLSGTGTYGYTF. CDR3 DNA: TGCAGTGCTAGAGATTTATCCGGGACAGGGACCTATGGCTACACCTTC.

The chain combines TRBV5-6 with TRBJ2-7, with 8 bases identical to TRBD1. Germline assignment: CDR1 SGHDT and CDR2 YYEEEE. The CDR3 totals 14 residues. Germline trimming cut 6 bases from V and 0 bases from J; bases unmatched to any gene: 5. CDR3 in amino acids: CASTRDRLSYEQYF. CDR3 DNA: TGTGCCAGCACCCGGGACAGGCTCTCCTACGAGCAGTACTTC.

Remarks on this clonotype: An end of the junction differs from the germline gene, which may be a read error. V usage is TRBV7-7 and J usage is TRBJ2-1; no clear D. There are 15 residues in the CDR3. Germline CDR1 SSHAT, CDR2 FNYEAQ (reference sequence). The chain's CDR3 is CASSLVLDSKNEQFF. As DNA, the CDR3 is TGTGCTAGCAGCTTAGTCCTAGACTCGAAAAATGAGCAGTTCTTC.

The chain combines TRBV14 with TRBJ1-2, with D perhaps matching TRBD1 (5 bases). Germline CDR1 and CDR2: SGHDN and FVKESK. V gave up 4 bases and J gave up 8 bases, with 17 bases separating them. CDR3 size: 14 residues. CDR3 residues: CASSRERGYSGYTF. The CDR3 DNA reads TGTGCCAGCAGCCGCGAAAGGGGTTATTCCGGCTACACCTTC.

This clonotype came up a few times. The V gene is TRBV12-3 or TRBV12-4, the J gene TRBJ2-4; D is perhaps TRBD1 or TRBD2 (5 bases each). Trimming shortened V by 7 bases and J by 2 bases, and 12 bases separated the two germline ends. The CDR3 runs to 14 residues. CDR3: CASIRDPPKNIQYF. In DNA form, the CDR3 reads TGTGCCAGCATCAGGGACCCTCCCAAAAACATTCAGTACTTC.

This clonotype was counted a few times. The chain employs TRBV18 and TRBJ1-6; D perhaps matches TRBD1 (6 bases). Trimming left V 3 bases short and J 5 bases short, with 11 bases between. CDR1 is KGHSH and CDR2 is LQKENI in the germline V gene. The CDR3 consists of 15 residues. The DNA of the CDR3 is TGTGCCAGCTCACCCATGGACAGCGATAATTCACCCCTCCACTTT. Translated: CASSPMDSDNSPLHF. Using reference TRBV18 and TRBJ1-6 for the parts outside the CDR3, the full variable domain is NAGVMQNPRHLVRRRGQEARLRCSPMKGHSHVYWYRQLPEEGLKFMVYLQKENIIDESGMPKERFSAEFPKEGPSILRIQQVVRGDSAAYFCASSPMDSDNSPLHFGNGTRLTVT.

The CDR3 reads CASSYALEEQYF. The CDR3 nucleotides are TGTGCCAGCAGTTACGCCCTAGAGGAACAGTACTTC. The J gene is TRBJ2-7, the V gene TRBV6-2 or TRBV6-3; D not resolved. Germline V lookup: CDR1 MNHEY, CDR2 SVGEGT. The CDR3 totals 12 residues. The V end was cut by 2 bases, the J end by 10 bases, with 12 bases between.